This T cell receptor (beta chain) was documented in a study of cytomegalovirus exposure and HLA in healthy donors. Whole-study results and caveats: From TCR beta sequences, most subjects' HLA-A and HLA-B alleles were reportedly predicted accurately. A later analysis appeared to link common viral pathogens to several of the most significant clusters. Specificity for CMV antigens was confirmed in vitro for three of the CMV-associated chains.

On this clone itself: Its antigen remains unidentified.

PCR involved 60 Vbeta and 13 Jbeta primers. Clones were read by immunoSEQ multiplex PCR, and TCRdb kept only the in-frame ones, dropping some. The data hold some 190,000 clones, with more than 65% observed a single time. This clonotype originated in a woman aged 25 to 39 in good health and CMV-seropositive. The material sequenced was PBMCs.

The CDR3, as DNA: TGTGCCAGCAGCCCACTTAGCGGGGCCCCCGGGGAGCTGTTTTTT. Translating it yields CASSPLSGAPGELFF. The chain links TRBV2 to TRBJ2-2; 8 nucleotides agree with TRBD2. Per the germline V gene, CDR1 is SNHLY and CDR2 is FYNNEI. This CDR3 is built from 15 residues. The J segment lost 6 bases and the V segment lost 6 bases, leaving 9 bases of the junction unmatched.